The 25 T cell receptor beta chains below were found in one sample sequenced in a study of blood T cell repertoires in COVID-19 (TCRdb year 2020). The library relied on the immunoSEQ multiplex PCR assay. This is the immuneACCESS table as TCRdb keeps it, with only in-frame sequences that have V and J called. A part of the clones is gone; compared with another copy, unresolved V genes explain less than half, and the rest is unexplained. Recorded for this sample are about 220,000 clones; roughly nine tenths of them occurred a single time. About 1.9% of the sample lies in the top ten. The sequenced material came from peripheral blood. These receptors were collected from a man between 35 and 55 years old with active or convalescent COVID-19.

The genes are TRBV6-4 and TRBJ2-7, with a tentative D call TRBD2 (6 bases). The CDR3 is 13 residues long. Deletions cut 5 bases from V and 2 bases from J, with 10 bases between. From germline, CDR1 is MRHNA and CDR2 SNTAGT. For the CDR3, the DNA is TGTGCCAGCAGTCGGGACTGTGCCTACGAGCAGTACTTC. Its translation: CASSRDCAYEQYF.

The V gene is TRBV19, the J gene TRBJ1-3, with TRBD1 matching over 7 bases. Germline CDR1 and CDR2: LNHDA and SQIVND (reference sequence). J was trimmed by 0 bases and V by 5 bases; bases with no gene match: 4. The CDR3 spans 15 residues. The CDR3 DNA is TGTGCCAGTAGTCTGACAGGGTACTCTGGAAACACCATATATTTT. Protein: CASSLTGYSGNTIYF.

The CDR3, as DNA: TGTGCCAGCAAAATGGGGCACGAGCAGTACTTC. As protein: CASKMGHEQYF. The chain recombines TRBV11-1 with TRBJ2-7; perhaps TRBD1 as D (5 bases). The CDR3 contains 11 residues. Germline loops: CDR1 SGHAT, CDR2 FQDESV (reference sequence). Trimming cost V 7 bases and J 5 bases, with 9 bases left between them.

V is TRBV4-1 and J is TRBJ1-2, with 10 bases that match TRBD1. CDR3 length equals 15 residues. Losses at the gene ends were 3 bases for V and 8 bases for J; bases not matched to a gene: 9. Per the germline V gene, CDR1 is MGHRA and CDR2 is YSYEKL. CDR3 residues: CASSQVTRTGGGYTF. The CDR3 DNA is TGCGCCAGCAGCCAGGTCACCCGGACAGGGGGAGGCTACACCTTC.

V is TRBV28 and J is TRBJ1-2, with TRBD1 matching over 7 bases. V shed 10 bases and J 7 bases; nucleotides not matched to a gene: 12. This CDR3 comprises 13 residues. Germline lookup yields CDR1 MDHEN and CDR2 SYDVKM. The chain's CDR3 is CAIHSDRLGGYTF. The CDR3 bases are TGTGCCATTCATTCGGACAGGCTGGGTGGCTACACCTTC.

The sample holds a few counts of this clone. The chain employs TRBV5-8 and TRBJ2-5; D remains ambiguous. This CDR3 spans 11 amino acids. The V and J ends lost 4 bases and 4 bases respectively, with 5 bases between them. CDR1 SGHTS and CDR2 YDEGEE come from the germline V gene. The CDR3 DNA follows: TGTGCCAGCAGCAGCCGAGAGACCCAGTACTTC. Translated: CASSSRETQYF. Variable domain in full (rest from reference TRBV5-8 and TRBJ2-5): EAGVTQSPTHLIKTRGQQATLRCSPISGHTSVYWYQQALGLGLQFLLWYDEGEERNRGNFPPRFSGRQFPNYSSELNVNALELEDSALYLCASSSRETQYFGPGTRLLVL.

The chain links TRBV5-6 to TRBJ1-4; D remains ambiguous. The CDR3 is made up of 14 amino acids. Germline values: CDR1 SGHDT, CDR2 YYEEEE. Trimming stripped 0 bases from V and 7 bases from J, with 10 bases between. In DNA, the CDR3 is TGTGCCAGCAGCTTGGGAGTTGGGAGTGAAAAACTGTTTTTT. Encoded protein: CASSLGVGSEKLFF.

CDR3 region: CASSHTDRAANYGYTF. The CDR3 DNA is TGTGCCAGCAGCCACACGGACAGGGCAGCTAACTATGGCTACACCTTC. V gene TRBV4-2 combines with J gene TRBJ1-2; TRBD1 matches at 8 bases. Germline loops: CDR1 LGHNA, CDR2 YNFKEQ. The CDR3 is 16 residues long. J lost 0 bases, V lost 3 bases, and 6 bases had no gene match.

The chain couples TRBV7-9 to TRBJ2-2; 9 nucleotides match TRBD2. The CDR3 runs to 17 residues. Germline loops: CDR1 SEHNR, CDR2 FQNEAQ (reference sequence). CDR3: CASRRPTSGLNTGELFF. Written as DNA, the CDR3 is TGTGCAAGCCGACGCCCCACTAGCGGGCTGAACACCGGGGAGCTGTTTTTT.

The chain recombines TRBV3-1 (or the pseudogene TRBV3-2) with TRBJ2-1; TRBD2 aligns across 11 bases. Trimming at V came to 4 bases and at J to 4 bases, leaving 3 bases not matched to a gene. Germline V lookup: CDR1 LGHDT, CDR2 YNNKEL (reference sequence). The CDR3 extends over 15 amino acids. CDR3 in DNA: TGTGCCAGCAGCCGGGGACTAGCGGAGTACAATGAGCAGTTCTTC. Protein sequence: CASSRGLAEYNEQFF.

Concerning this clone itself: The same CDR3 arises from other DNA sequences in this sample as well. The V call is TRBV2, the J call TRBJ1-6, with D possibly TRBD1 on 6 matching bases. From germline, CDR1 is SNHLY and CDR2 FYNNEI. The CDR3 has 14 amino acids. Trimming stripped 3 bases from V and 5 bases from J, with 8 bases between. The CDR3, as DNA: TGTGCCAGCAGTGAGGCAGGGGATAATTCACCCCTCCACTTT. As protein: CASSEAGDNSPLHF. Filled out from reference TRBV2 and TRBJ1-6, the complete variable domain reads EPEVTQTPSHQVTQMGQEVILRCVPISNHLYFYWYRQILGQKVEFLVSFYNNEISEKSEIFDDQFSVERPDGSNFTLKIRSTKLEDSAMYFCASSEAGDNSPLHFGNGTRLTVT.

The V call is TRBV27, the J call TRBJ1-5; 7 bases are shared with TRBD1. The CDR3 runs to 19 residues. Per the germline V gene, CDR1 is MNHEY and CDR2 is SMNVEV (reference sequence). J was trimmed by 6 bases and V by 0 bases; bases with no gene match: 17. The CDR3 DNA reads TGTGCCAGCAGTTTATCGATTGGACCGGGCAGGGGGGTTTCTCAGCCCCAGCATTTT. Encoded protein: CASSLSIGPGRGVSQPQHF.

This rearrangement joins TRBV30 to TRBJ1-2; D remains ambiguous. The germline V and J ends were trimmed by 0 bases and 8 bases, with 19 bases remaining between them. The germline V gene has CDR1 GTSNPN and CDR2 SVGIG (reference sequence). The CDR3 sequence is 15 residues long. The CDR3: CAWSVSAPIPGGYTF. DNA of the CDR3: TGTGCCTGGAGTGTCTCGGCGCCGATACCGGGGGGCTACACCTTC.

The chain combines TRBV4-1 with TRBJ1-4; D gene ambiguous. Germline CDR1 and CDR2: MGHRA and YSYEKL. The CDR3 contains 15 residues. V was trimmed by 0 bases and J by 8 bases, leaving 13 bases between them. The CDR3 reads CASSQDLAVIEKLFF. Written as DNA, the CDR3 is TGCGCCAGCAGCCAAGATCTGGCAGTTATCGAAAAACTGTTTTTT.

This CDR3 is CASRQGLGNSPLHF. The CDR3 DNA reads TGTGCCAGCCGACAGGGCTTAGGTAATTCACCCCTCCACTTT. The chain recombines TRBV27 with TRBJ1-6, with 7 bases that match TRBD1. Germline V lookup: CDR1 MNHEY, CDR2 SMNVEV (reference sequence). This CDR3 spans 14 amino acids. Trimming cost V 8 bases and J 6 bases; bases outside gene matches: 7.

This chain joins TRBV18 and TRBJ2-3, with 12 bases aligning to TRBD2. V trimming: 2 bases; J trimming: 4 bases; junction bases outside the gene matches: 4. This CDR3 is 16 amino acids long. Germline CDR1 reads KGHSH; CDR2 reads LQKENI. CDR3 nucleotide sequence: TGTGCCAGCTCACCAGGACTAGCGGGATCAGCAGATACGCAGTATTTT. This encodes CASSPGLAGSADTQYF.

The gene calls are TRBV29-1 and TRBJ2-2; D remains ambiguous. This CDR3 has 13 residues. V lost 4 bases, J lost 5 bases, and 11 bases lay in between. Germline-derived CDR1 and CDR2 are SQVTM and ANQGSEA. The CDR3, as DNA: TGCAGCGTTGTTGCTGGGCCGACCGGGGAGCTGTTTTTT. Translating it yields CSVVAGPTGELFF.

The gene calls are TRBV6-5 and TRBJ2-1; TRBD2 matches at 8 bases. Germline V gene sequence: CDR1 MNHEY, CDR2 SVGAGI. This CDR3 contains 14 residues. Unmatched junction bases numbered 7, after V lost 5 bases and J lost 7 bases. Here the CDR3 reads CASSLREVRNEQFF. CDR3 sequence (DNA): TGTGCCAGCAGTCTGCGGGAGGTCAGGAATGAGCAGTTCTTC.

The rearrangement links TRBV3-1 (or the pseudogene TRBV3-2) to TRBJ1-6; 9 bases fit TRBD1. CDR1 LGHDT and CDR2 YNNKEL come from the germline V gene (reference sequence). This CDR3 comprises 17 residues. Trimming removed 3 bases from V and 9 bases from J; junction bases left unmatched: 12. CDR3 protein: CASSHSGQGGRISPLHF. As DNA, the CDR3 is TGTGCCAGCAGCCACTCGGGACAGGGTGGGAGGATTTCACCCCTCCACTTT.

The gene calls are TRBV6-5 and TRBJ1-1; possible D gene TRBD1, 5 bases. The CDR3 has 14 residues. V gave up 0 bases and J gave up 4 bases, with 9 bases separating them. Germline V gives CDR1 MNHEY, CDR2 SVGAGI. In DNA, the CDR3 is TGTGCCAGCAGTTACTCGATGGGGCTCACTGAAGCTTTCTTT. It encodes CASSYSMGLTEAFF.

The chain couples TRBV7-9 to TRBJ2-7; 7 bases fit TRBD1. With V trimmed by 6 bases and J by 12 bases, 14 bases remained unmatched. CDR3 length: 13 residues. Germline CDR1 reads SEHNR; CDR2 reads FQNEAQ (reference sequence). The CDR3 sequence is CASRSTGVGPWYF. The CDR3 nucleotides are TGTGCCAGCAGATCAACAGGGGTGGGACCGTGGTACTTC.

This clone was seen only a few times. J is TRBJ1-2 and V is TRBV27, with TRBD1 matching 8 bases. This CDR3 is built from 14 residues. J was trimmed by 4 bases and V by 6 bases; bases with no gene match: 7. Looked up from germline, CDR1 is MNHEY and CDR2 is SMNVEV (reference sequence). The CDR3 sequence is CASRSSGTGYGYTF. As DNA, the CDR3 is TGTGCCAGCAGGTCCTCCGGGACAGGCTATGGCTACACCTTC.

The chain has TRBV6-1 and TRBJ2-1; 8 bases match TRBD1. V shed 2 bases and J 2 bases; nucleotides not matched to a gene: 5. CDR1 and CDR2 (germline): MNHNS, SASEGT. This CDR3 is built from 16 residues. DNA for the CDR3: TGTGCCAGCAGTGAACCACCGGGACAGGCCTACAATGAGCAGTTCTTC. Its protein product is CASSEPPGQAYNEQFF.

The chain joins TRBV28 to TRBJ2-3; 9 positions agree with TRBD2. After removal of 6 bases from V and 1 base from J, the junction contained 8 bases not matched to a gene. The CDR3 has 16 amino acids. Germline values: CDR1 MDHEN, CDR2 SYDVKM. The CDR3 nucleotides are TGTGCCAGCAGCCGGACTAGCGTTACGCGCACAGATACGCAGTATTTT. It encodes CASSRTSVTRTDTQYF.

This clone has a single count. The rearrangement joins TRBV29-1 to TRBJ2-2, with D possibly TRBD2 on 5 matching bases. V shed 6 bases and J shed 0 bases, with 17 bases lying between them. CDR3 size: 16 residues. Germline V gene sequence: CDR1 SQVTM, CDR2 ANQGSEA. CDR3 DNA: TGCAGCGTGGTGGACTGGAAGACTACGAACACCGGGGAGCTGTTTTTT. Its translation: CSVVDWKTTNTGELFF.